This entry is about one T cell receptor (beta chain). The sample comes from a study of blood T cell repertoires in COVID-19. In the study overall: Sample material is recorded as cDNA or gDNA derived from T cells, B-cell-depleted T cells, or PBMCs.

The CDR3 runs to 18 residues. Germline V gene data show CDR1 as LGHDT and CDR2 as YNNKEL (reference sequence). With 4 bases removed from V and 4 bases from J, the gap between germline ends came to 26 bases. In the original analysis: Reference gene primer amplification gave nucleated cell count estimates. Clones were sequenced by immunoSEQ multiplex PCR, and TCRdb holds only the in-frame ones, with some missing. D and trimming come from the DNA, and the V and J calls and clone size come from that table. The data contain hundreds of thousands of clones, around nine tenths of them singletons. The sample was peripheral blood. J is TRBJ2-7 and V is TRBV3-1 (or the pseudogene TRBV3-2); D is perhaps TRBD1 (6 bases). This receptor was identified in a man in his sixties with acute or convalescent COVID-19. The CDR3 protein is CASSRPSGRDRLRYEQYF. The DNA for the CDR3 is TGTGCCAGCAGCCGACCGTCCGGGCGAGACAGGCTCCGTTACGAGCAGTACTTC.